This T cell receptor beta chain originates from a study of blood T cells in healthy people across ages. Germline V CDR1 and CDR2: KGHDR, SFDVKD. CDR3 length: 11 residues. Concerning this clonotype: Its antigen is still unknown. A much larger clonotype is one base distant, so this may be a read error.

It was with a sample-barcoded 5' primer and a J-beta primer mix that a second PCR of roughly 6 to 11 cycles was run. All samples yielded 3 million or more CDR3-containing paired-end reads. TCRdb re-derived calls from the 5' RACE reads in MiXCR, one entry per CDR3 protein. This table has around 670,000 distinct CDR3 sequences, approximately 30% appearing once. Study-wide results and limits: Naive T cell percentage showed a strong correlation with the diversity of TCR beta. Relative to aged donors, long-lived donors carried more naive CD4+ cells and displayed higher diversity. Changes seen in expanded clonotypes were possibly confounded by donor CMV status left unknown.

V gene TRBV24-1 combines with J gene TRBJ2-5; possibly TRBD2 for D (6 bases). The end of the DNA is better explained by TRBJ2-1, so the J call may be wrong. This receptor was taken from a woman of 80 years or more in good health. The specimen sequenced was blood. The CDR3 reads CATSHRETQFF. The CDR3, as DNA: TGTGCCACCAGTCATCGGGAGACCCAGTTCTTC.